The source of this TCR beta chain is a study of Ad26.COV2.S vaccination and SARS-CoV-2 variants. For the study at large: Within the COV1001 Ad26.COV2.S trial arm, the donor was enrolled. Administration of Ad26.COV2.S was intramuscular, either once or twice 56 days apart.

Method: immunoSEQ multiplex PCR; TCRdb's copy keeps in-frame clones and lacks some. The sample holds about 680,000 clones; around 90% are singletons and the top ten take over 1.3%. General study findings and limits: Vaccine and placebo recipients had similar non-spike TCR breadth.

The treatment was: some 20 received Ad26.COV2.S at low or high dose, single or two shots; about 5 received placebo; per-sample allocation not given. The samples were gathered on day 63 after the first injection of vaccine or placebo. Details on this clone: Its antigen is unknown.

The length of the CDR3 is 13 residues. In germline, CDR1 is KGHSH, CDR2 LQKENI. Trimming left V 2 bases short and J 4 bases short, with 8 bases between. This rearrangement joins TRBV18 to TRBJ1-1; D is uncertain. The sequence was obtained from a person between 18 and 60 years old who received the Ad26.COV2.S COVID-19 vaccine or a placebo. Material: peripheral blood, obtained in a trial of Ad26.COV2.S vaccine versus placebo. The CDR3 DNA is TGTGCCAGCTCACCATCCCTGGGCACTGAAGCTTTCTTT. Amino acid sequence: CASSPSLGTEAFF.